This T cell receptor beta chain derives from a study of T cells in Graves' hyperthyroidism and ophthalmopathy. RNA transcripts provided the source from which TCR beta CDR3 regions were amplified. Carried out on the TCR CDR3, a first-round RT-PCR used the HTBI primer set. TCRdb re-called the multiplex PCR reads through MiXCR, storing one row per CDR3 protein. This table holds about 700,000 distinct CDR3 sequences, less than 15% found once. Germline trimming cut 5 bases from V and 5 bases from J; bases unmatched to any gene: 6. The germline V gene encodes CDR1 LNHNV and CDR2 YYDKDF (reference sequence). The CDR3 sequence is 15 residues long. The sample holds many counts of this clonotype.

This sequence originates from a woman in her late teens or twenties with Graves' hyperthyroidism. Sequenced: blood. The J gene is TRBJ2-1, the V gene TRBV15; 10 bases align to TRBD1. Here the CDR3 reads CATSLGTGVDNEQFF. The CDR3 region has the DNA TGTGCCACCAGCCTGGGGACAGGGGTGGACAATGAGCAGTTCTTC. The full variable domain, in which reference TRBV15 and TRBJ2-1 provide the parts outside the CDR3, is DAMVIQNPRYQVTQFGKPVTLSCSQTLNHNVMYWYQQKSSQAPKLLFHYYDKDFNNEADTPDNFQSRRPNTSFCFLDIRSPGLGDTAMYLCATSLGTGVDNEQFFGPGTRLTVL.